Listed below are T cell receptor beta chains from one sample, sequenced in a study of T cells in Graves' hyperthyroidism and ophthalmopathy. From the multiplex PCR reads, TCRdb called clonotypes with MiXCR, one entry per CDR3 protein. The table lists about 280,000 distinct CDR3 sequences, 25% to 30% of them singletons. Sequenced: blood. These receptor sequences come from a middle-aged man with Graves' hyperthyroidism that later progressed to Graves' ophthalmopathy. CDR3s include the opening cysteine and the closing phenylalanine or tryptophan. A D gene is named only where the DNA matches it firmly. Clone size, where shown, is once, few, many, or a class for clones that have expanded.

V: TRBV20-1
J: TRBJ1-5
size: NA
D: TRBD1
DNA: TGCAGTGCTACGGGGGGACAGGCGGGGAATCAGCCCCAGCATTTT
CDR3: CSATGGQAGNQPQHF

V: TRBV27
J: TRBJ1-6
size: many
D: TRBD1
DNA: TGTGCCAGCAGTTATCTGGATTCCGGGACAGGGGTAACACCCCTCCACTTT
CDR3: CASSYLDSGTGVTPLHF

V: TRBV12-3/TRBV12-4
J: TRBJ1-5
size: many
D: NA
DNA: TGTGCCAGCAGCTACCGGGACGGGAATCAGCCCCAGCATTTT
CDR3: CASSYRDGNQPQHF

V: TRBV10-3
J: TRBJ1-1
size: many
D: NA
DNA: TGTGCCATCAAAGGGACACTGAAGAACACTGAAGCTTTCTTT
CDR3: CAIKGTLKNTEAFF

V: TRBV6-5
J: TRBJ2-7
size: many
D: TRBD2
DNA: TGTGCCAGCAGTTTAGCGGGAGGGCTGTCCTACGAGCAGTACTTC
CDR3: CASSLAGGLSYEQYF

V: TRBV7-2
J: TRBJ2-5
size: NA
D: NA
DNA: TGTGCCAGCAGCTTATACTTCGCGGGACACCAAGAGACCCAGTACTTC
CDR3: CASSLYFAGHQETQYF

V: TRBV29-1
J: TRBJ2-7
size: many
D: TRBD2
DNA: TGCAGCGTTGAAGATCTAGCGGGAGGGCCTAAGCAGTACTTC
CDR3: CSVEDLAGGPKQYF

V: TRBV28
J: TRBJ1-5
size: many
D: NA
DNA: TGTGCCAGCAGCCCCGGGGTGGGTCAAAAGGATCAGCCCCAGCATTTT
CDR3: CASSPGVGQKDQPQHF

V: TRBV27
J: TRBJ2-7
size: NA
D: NA
DNA: TGTGCCAGCAGTTTAAACGGCCGAGGGTCCACCTACGAGCAGTACTTC
CDR3: CASSLNGRGSTYEQYF

V: TRBV5-5
J: TRBJ2-2
size: many
D: NA
DNA: TGTGCCAGCACCAAATTAGGTGGTTCTGGGGAGCTGTTTTTT
CDR3: CASTKLGGSGELFF

V: TRBV5-1
J: TRBJ2-7
size: NA
D: NA
DNA: TGCGCCAGCTCCCCGGGGGCAGGGAGCGACGAGCAGTACTTC
CDR3: CASSPGAGSDEQYF

V: TRBV29-1
J: TRBJ2-2
size: many
D: NA
DNA: TGCAGCGTTGACCTGGGGGAGCTGTTTTTT
CDR3: CSVDLGELFF

V: TRBV15
J: TRBJ1-1
size: many
D: NA
DNA: TGTGCCACCAGTACCGTCAGGGGCAGGGCGACTGAAGCTTTCTTT
CDR3: CATSTVRGRATEAFF

V: TRBV7-9
J: TRBJ1-3
size: many
D: NA
DNA: TGTGCCAGCAGGAAACAGACTATTGAGAACACCATATATTTT
CDR3: CASRKQTIENTIYF

V: TRBV6-1
J: TRBJ1-1
size: NA
D: NA
DNA: TGTGCCAGCAGATTGGGACGCGGGGTAGGCACTGAAGCTTTCTTT
CDR3: CASRLGRGVGTEAFF

V: TRBV7-9
J: TRBJ1-2
size: many
D: NA
DNA: TGTGCCAGCAGCCTCACCGGGATCGATGGCTACACCTTC
CDR3: CASSLTGIDGYTF

V: TRBV5-1
J: TRBJ2-5
size: many
D: TRBD1
DNA: TGCGCCAGCAGCTCCGGGACAGAAGAGACCCAGTACTTC
CDR3: CASSSGTEETQYF

V: TRBV13
J: TRBJ2-7
size: many
D: TRBD1
DNA: TGTGCCAGCAGCTTGGGGACAGGGGAAACCTACGAGCAGTACTTC
CDR3: CASSLGTGETYEQYF

V: TRBV18
J: TRBJ1-1
size: many
D: NA
DNA: TGTGCCAGCTCCAAAGAACAGGGGAACACTGAAGCTTTCTTT
CDR3: CASSKEQGNTEAFF

V: TRBV9
J: TRBJ1-5
size: many
D: NA
DNA: TGTGCCAGCAGCGTAGCACCAGGTCAGCCCCAGCATTTT
CDR3: CASSVAPGQPQHF

V: TRBV19
J: TRBJ1-1
size: NA
D: NA
DNA: TGTGCCAGTAGTATCACACAGAACACTGAAGCTTTCTTT
CDR3: CASSITQNTEAFF

V: TRBV13
J: TRBJ2-2
size: many
D: TRBD2
DNA: TGTGCCAGCAGCTTAGGATTGCGGGAGTCGAACACCGGGGAGCTGTTTTTT
CDR3: CASSLGLRESNTGELFF

V: TRBV12-3/TRBV12-4
J: TRBJ2-7
size: few
D: NA
DNA: TGTGCCAGCAGCCGCCGGGACTTCGAGCAGTACTTC
CDR3: CASSRRDFEQYF

V: TRBV25-1
J: TRBJ1-1
size: few
D: NA
DNA: TGTGCCAGCAGTGCTACTACAATACGGGTAAACTCTGAAGCTTTCTTT
CDR3: CASSATTIRVNSEAFF

V: TRBV10-3
J: TRBJ1-1
size: NA
D: TRBD1
DNA: TGTGCCATCAGTGAGTTCGGACAGGGTAACACTGAAGCTTTCTTT
CDR3: CAISEFGQGNTEAFF

V: TRBV12-3/TRBV12-4
J: TRBJ1-2
size: many
D: TRBD1
DNA: TGTGCCAGCAACCTCGGGACAGGGCTTGGCTACACCTTC
CDR3: CASNLGTGLGYTF

V: TRBV7-9
J: TRBJ1-2
size: many
D: NA
DNA: TGTGCCAGCAGCTTAGCGAGGACGACCAACTATGGCTACACCTTC
CDR3: CASSLARTTNYGYTF

V: TRBV20-1
J: TRBJ1-2
size: many
D: NA
DNA: TGCAGTGCTAGAGGAGGGATGAAGAACTATGGCTACACCTTC
CDR3: CSARGGMKNYGYTF

V: TRBV18
J: TRBJ2-5
size: many
D: NA
DNA: TGTGCCAGCTCACCAAGGACGGGAGACGAGACCCAGTACTTC
CDR3: CASSPRTGDETQYF

V: TRBV19
J: TRBJ1-5
size: many
D: NA
DNA: TGTGCCAGTAGCCGTGGGGGCGATGGCAATCAGCCCCAGCATTTT
CDR3: CASSRGGDGNQPQHF

V: TRBV6-2/TRBV6-3
J: TRBJ1-5
size: many
D: TRBD1
DNA: TGTGCCAGCAGTCAACAGGGGGGTGGCAATCAGCCCCAGCATTTT
CDR3: CASSQQGGGNQPQHF

V: TRBV11-2
J: TRBJ2-5
size: many
D: NA
DNA: TGTGCCAGCAGCTTAGTCTCGGAGTCCCAGACCCAGTACTTC
CDR3: CASSLVSESQTQYF

V: TRBV6-1
J: TRBJ2-5
size: many
D: NA
DNA: TGTGCCAGCAGTGACAGGGGTTCGTGGGAGACCCAGTACTTC
CDR3: CASSDRGSWETQYF

V: TRBV12-3/TRBV12-4
J: TRBJ1-5
size: many
D: TRBD1
DNA: TGTGCCAGCAGCCTGACAGGGGCTGGACAGCCCCAGCATTTT
CDR3: CASSLTGAGQPQHF

V: TRBV28
J: TRBJ2-7
size: NA
D: TRBD2
DNA: TGTGCCAGCACCCCACGACTAGCCACCTACGAGCAGTACTTC
CDR3: CASTPRLATYEQYF

V: TRBV12-5
J: TRBJ2-7
size: many
D: NA
DNA: TGTGCTAGTGGTTTGGTGGAGACCCTCAACGAGCAGTACTTC
CDR3: CASGLVETLNEQYF

V: TRBV20-1
J: TRBJ2-7
size: many
D: NA
DNA: TGCAGTGCTAGTCGTCCCTCAGGAGAGCAGTACTTC
CDR3: CSASRPSGEQYF

V: TRBV6-1
J: TRBJ2-5
size: many
D: TRBD2
DNA: TGTGGGGCGGGAGGCGGTTTGGAGACCCAGTACTTC
CDR3: CGAGGGLETQYF

V: TRBV6-1
J: TRBJ2-7
size: many
D: NA
DNA: TGTGCCACTACCGACCGACAATTCTACGAGCAGTACTTC
CDR3: CATTDRQFYEQYF

V: TRBV2
J: TRBJ2-7
size: few
D: TRBD2
DNA: TGTGCCAGCAGTGCCCAACGGACTAGCGGCGGGTACGAGCAGTACTTC
CDR3: CASSAQRTSGGYEQYF

V: TRBV2
J: TRBJ2-5
size: many
D: TRBD1
DNA: TGTGCCAGCAGCGTGGACAGGGTGGGGGGCCAAGAGACCCAGTACTTC
CDR3: CASSVDRVGGQETQYF

V: TRBV12-3/TRBV12-4
J: TRBJ2-5
size: NA
D: NA
DNA: TGTGCCAGCAGCCCAGCCCGGACGAAAGAGACCCAGTACTTC
CDR3: CASSPARTKETQYF

V: TRBV30
J: TRBJ2-5
size: many
D: NA
DNA: TGTGCCTGGAGTGGCAGAGAGACCCAGTACTTC
CDR3: CAWSGRETQYF

V: TRBV6-1
J: TRBJ2-5
size: NA
D: TRBD2
DNA: TGTGCCAGCAATCTAGCGGGGGAGACCCAGTACTTC
CDR3: CASNLAGETQYF

V: TRBV2
J: TRBJ2-2
size: many
D: TRBD1
DNA: TGTGCCAGCAGCCCGACAGGGTACCGGTCCACCGGGGAGCTGTTTTTT
CDR3: CASSPTGYRSTGELFF

V: TRBV11-2
J: TRBJ1-2
size: NA
D: NA
DNA: TGTGCCAGCAGCCAGGGCCAATCCCGGGGCTACACCTTC
CDR3: CASSQGQSRGYTF

V: TRBV29-1
J: TRBJ1-1
size: many
D: NA
DNA: TGCAGCGTTCCTGCGGGAGGGAAACGGACTGAAGCTTTCTTT
CDR3: CSVPAGGKRTEAFF

V: TRBV2
J: TRBJ1-3
size: many
D: TRBD1
DNA: TGTGCCAGCTCAGTGAGGACAGGCCGCCGGGGAAACACCATATATTTT
CDR3: CASSVRTGRRGNTIYF

V: TRBV7-2
J: TRBJ2-7
size: many
D: NA
DNA: TGTGCCAGCAGTTTGGAGGACGAGCAGTACTTC
CDR3: CASSLEDEQYF

V: TRBV11-2
J: TRBJ2-3
size: NA
D: TRBD2
DNA: TGTGCCAGCAGCTGGGGACTAGCGGGGTCCACAGATACGCAGTATTTT
CDR3: CASSWGLAGSTDTQYF

V: TRBV7-8
J: TRBJ2-2
size: many
D: NA
DNA: TGTGCCAGCAGCTTAGCTTTAACGGGTCAAACCGGGGAGCTGTTTTTT
CDR3: CASSLALTGQTGELFF

V: TRBV19
J: TRBJ1-2
size: many
D: TRBD1
DNA: TGTGCCAGTAGACTAGGACAGGAAAATGGCTACACCTTC
CDR3: CASRLGQENGYTF

V: TRBV12-5
J: TRBJ1-2
size: many
D: NA
DNA: TGTGCTAGTGGTTTGGCACGGTCCTCCCACTATGGCTACACCTTC
CDR3: CASGLARSSHYGYTF

V: TRBV18
J: TRBJ2-5
size: many
D: NA
DNA: TGTGCCAGCAGTCCCGCAGGAGGGAGAGAGACCCAGTACTTC
CDR3: CASSPAGGRETQYF

V: TRBV28
J: TRBJ2-5
size: many
D: NA
DNA: TGTGCCAGCAGTTTAAAGAAAGAGACCCAGTACTTC
CDR3: CASSLKKETQYF